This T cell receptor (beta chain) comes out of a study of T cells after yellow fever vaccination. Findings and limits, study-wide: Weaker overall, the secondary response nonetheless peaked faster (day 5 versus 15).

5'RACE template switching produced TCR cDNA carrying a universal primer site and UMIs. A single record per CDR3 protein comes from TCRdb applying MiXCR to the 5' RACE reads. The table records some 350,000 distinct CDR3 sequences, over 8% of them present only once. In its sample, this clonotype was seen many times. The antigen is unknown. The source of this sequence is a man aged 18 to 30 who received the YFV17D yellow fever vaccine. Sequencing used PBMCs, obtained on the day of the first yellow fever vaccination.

The DNA of the CDR3 is TGCGCCAGCAGCACCCAGGGGCAGGACTCCTATAATTCACCCCTCCACTTT. This translates into CASSTQGQDSYNSPLHF. The gene calls are TRBV5-1 and TRBJ1-6; D may be TRBD1 (6 bases). The CDR3 runs 17 residues. V was shortened by 4 bases and J by 0 bases, with 14 bases between the two germline ends. The germline CDR1 and CDR2 sequences are SGHRS and YFSETQ.